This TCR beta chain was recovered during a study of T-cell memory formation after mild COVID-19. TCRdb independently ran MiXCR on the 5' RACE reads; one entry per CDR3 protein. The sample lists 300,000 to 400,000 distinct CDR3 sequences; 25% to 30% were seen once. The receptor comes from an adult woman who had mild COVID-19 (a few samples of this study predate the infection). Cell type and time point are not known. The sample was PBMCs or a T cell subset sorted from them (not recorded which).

The CDR3 nucleotides are TGTGCCAGCAGCTCTCCGGGGGGGGACAGGGGTTTCTCACCCCTCCACTTT. Translation gives CASSSPGGDRGFSPLHF. This chain joins TRBV7-6 and TRBJ1-6; the match to TRBD1 covers 10 bases. The CDR3 consists of 17 residues. CDR1 and CDR2 from the germline V gene are SGHVS and FNYEAQ. V was clipped by 4 bases and J by 10 bases; unmatched bases: 13.